This T cell receptor beta chain appears in the sequencing data of a study of vaccination effects on CD4 cells after COVID-19. Study-level background: Antigen-specific CD4+ T cells were first expanded with viral peptide pools by the ViraFEST assay and only then sequenced. Post-vaccine draws lagged the second dose by a median of 72 days.

Points on this clone: The antigen is not known.

Trimming left V 1 base short and J 4 bases short, with 7 bases between. The CDR3 totals 13 residues. Using immunoSEQ multiplex PCR, the repertoire was profiled, and TCRdb retains in-frame clones only, with some absent. The sample holds tens of thousands of clones; 76% are singletons and the top ten take approximately 3.8%. Investigators separated out CD4+ T cells once about 10 days of culture had passed. It was between March and December 2020 that the person had a SARS-CoV-2 infection confirmed by PCR. Of the BNT162b2 and mRNA-1273 vaccines, participants received two doses of one or the other. Cells had half their medium changed to IL-2 medium on days 3 and 7.

The chain links TRBV12-3 or TRBV12-4 to TRBJ1-1; possibly TRBD1 for D (5 bases). The sequence derives from a human donor who had a prior SARS-CoV-2 infection. This specimen consisted of CD4+ T cells from PBMCs cultured without peptide, obtained after COVID-19 vaccination. CDR3 sequence: CASSLERGTEAFF. CDR3 DNA: TGTGCCAGCAGTTTAGAAAGGGGCACTGAAGCTTTCTTT.